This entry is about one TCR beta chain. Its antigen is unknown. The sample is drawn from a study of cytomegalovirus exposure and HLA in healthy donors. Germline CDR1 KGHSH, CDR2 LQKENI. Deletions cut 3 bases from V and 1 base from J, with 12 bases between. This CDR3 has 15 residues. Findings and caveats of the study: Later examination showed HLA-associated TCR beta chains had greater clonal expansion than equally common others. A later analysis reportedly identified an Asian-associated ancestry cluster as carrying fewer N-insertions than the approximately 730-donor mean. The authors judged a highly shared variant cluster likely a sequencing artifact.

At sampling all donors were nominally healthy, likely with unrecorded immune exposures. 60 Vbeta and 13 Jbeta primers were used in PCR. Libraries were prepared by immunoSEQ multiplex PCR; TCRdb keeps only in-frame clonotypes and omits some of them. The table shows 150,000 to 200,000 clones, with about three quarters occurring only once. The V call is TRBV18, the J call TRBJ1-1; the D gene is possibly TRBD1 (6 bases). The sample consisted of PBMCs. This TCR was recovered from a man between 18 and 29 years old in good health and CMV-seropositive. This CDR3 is CASSPRGASNTEAFF. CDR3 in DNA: TGTGCCAGCTCACCGCGGGGGGCTTCGAACACTGAAGCTTTCTTT.